The 10 T cell receptor beta chains presented below share a single source sample, sequenced in a study of human T cells and chemical hapten exposure. Total RNA was isolated from whole blood that had not been fractionated. TCRdb re-called the 5' RACE reads through MiXCR, storing one row per CDR3 protein. The sample yields 110,000 to 150,000 distinct CDR3 sequences, roughly 4% seen once. The source of these receptors is a female donor in good health.

This clonotype was observed many times. CDR3 coding DNA: TGCAGCGTAGAACAGGGAAGGATCACAGATACGCAGTATTTT. It codes for CSVEQGRITDTQYF. The rearrangement uses TRBV29-1 and TRBJ2-3, with D perhaps matching TRBD1 (6 bases). Germline V gene sequence: CDR1 SQVTM, CDR2 ANQGSEA. The V and J ends lost 6 bases and 2 bases respectively, with 15 bases between them. The CDR3 is 14 amino acids.

At least ten counts were recorded for this clonotype. This CDR3 is CASSLSGPQGFGSPLHF. For the CDR3, the DNA is TGTGCCAGCAGCTTAAGCGGCCCCCAGGGGTTTGGTTCACCCCTCCACTTT. V gene TRBV7-9 combines with J gene TRBJ1-6, with D perhaps matching TRBD1 (6 bases). The CDR3 loop spans 17 amino acids. The V end was cut by 2 bases, the J end by 9 bases, with 20 bases between. Per germline, CDR1 SEHNR and CDR2 FQNEAQ (reference sequence).

This clonotype was seen many times. The J gene is TRBJ2-7, the V gene TRBV2; the match to TRBD1 covers 10 bases. This CDR3 has 16 residues. Germline V gives CDR1 SNHLY, CDR2 FYNNEI. J gave up 2 bases and V 6 bases, and 10 bases lay outside the gene matches. The CDR3 region is CASRGTGQGGTYEQYF. DNA for the CDR3: TGTGCCAGCAGAGGAACCGGACAGGGGGGAACCTACGAGCAGTACTTC.

This clonotype was detected many times. The V and J genes are TRBV20-1 and TRBJ1-1; 9 bases line up with TRBD1. Germline V CDR1 and CDR2: DFQATT, SNEGSKA (reference sequence). The CDR3 is made up of 15 amino acids. V shed 4 bases and J 8 bases; nucleotides not matched to a gene: 14. CDR3: CSATLPLRDRAEAFF. In DNA form, the CDR3 reads TGCAGTGCTACTCTACCCCTCCGGGACAGGGCCGAAGCTTTCTTT.

The sample holds many counts of this clonotype. The genes are TRBV28 and TRBJ2-1; 9 positions agree with TRBD1. After removal of 3 bases from V and 9 bases from J, the junction contained 6 bases not matched to a gene. Germline V gene sequence: CDR1 MDHEN, CDR2 SYDVKM. This CDR3 is built from 14 residues. This chain's CDR3 is CASSFRTGEVEQFF. As DNA, the CDR3 is TGTGCCAGCAGTTTCCGGACAGGGGAGGTTGAGCAGTTCTTC.

This clonotype was picked up many times. This chain links TRBV5-4 with TRBJ2-5; no clear D gene. With 4 bases removed from V and 2 bases from J, the gap between germline ends came to 12 bases. CDR1 is SGHNT, CDR2 YYREEE, per germline (reference sequence). The length of the CDR3 is 14 residues. CDR3 amino acids: CASSQYAQQETQYF. The CDR3 DNA follows: TGTGCCAGCAGCCAATACGCACAGCAAGAGACCCAGTACTTC.

The V call is TRBV27, the J call TRBJ2-7; TRBD1 might be the D (5 bases). CDR3 length equals 13 residues. Germline CDR1 is MNHEY and CDR2 is SMNVEV (reference sequence). The V and J ends lost 5 bases and 6 bases respectively, with 14 bases between them. The DNA of the CDR3 is TGTGCCAGCAGTCAAAAAGCAGGGTCCGAGCAGTACTTC. This gives the protein CASSQKAGSEQYF.

The genes are TRBV29-1 and TRBJ2-2, with no clear D. Trimming left V 1 base short and J 6 bases short, with 3 bases between. The CDR3 has 11 residues. Germline CDR1 is SQVTM and CDR2 is ANQGSEA. CDR3 amino acids: CSVEGAGELFF. CDR3 nucleotide sequence: TGCAGCGTTGAAGGGGCCGGGGAGCTGTTTTTT.

The table lists this clonotype with a few counts. The chain is built from TRBV19 and TRBJ1-1; unclear D gene. The CDR3 covers 16 residues. CDR1 LNHDA and CDR2 SQIVND come from the germline V gene (reference sequence). Trimming removed 4 bases at V and 0 bases at J, with 15 bases between. The CDR3 here is CASSKTGPPMNTEAFF. The DNA of the CDR3 is TGTGCCAGTAGTAAAACCGGGCCCCCTATGAACACTGAAGCTTTCTTT.

This clonotype has more than one count but fewer than ten. This chain connects TRBV5-1 to TRBJ2-1, with 11 bases aligning to TRBD2. Looked up from germline, CDR1 is SGHRS and CDR2 is YFSETQ. This CDR3 has 17 residues. The V gene end was trimmed by 4 bases and the J gene end by 4 bases; junction bases not matched to a gene: 10. The CDR3, as DNA: TGCGCCAGCAGCGACAACCCGGGACTAGCGGCTTACAATGAGCAGTTCTTC. Translating it yields CASSDNPGLAAYNEQFF.